This paragraph reports one T cell receptor (beta chain). Its antigen is still unknown. Libraries were prepared by immunoSEQ multiplex PCR; TCRdb keeps only in-frame clonotypes and omits some of them. The profile shows 100,000 or so clones, about 94% of them singletons. This sample was taken from a study of T cell responses to AZD1222 COVID-19 vaccine. General study points: Clonal diversity was possibly underestimated, and white British individuals and females predominated among donors.

Germline V gene sequence: CDR1 LGHNT, CDR2 FRNRAP. Trimming stripped 6 bases from V and 1 base from J, with 18 bases between. This CDR3 is built from 16 residues. The receptor's source is an adult in good health. The chain joins TRBV12-5 to TRBJ1-2; a possible D gene is TRBD1 (6 bases). The sequenced sample was peripheral blood, obtained on day 0 of AZD1222 vaccination. The CDR3 loop is CASGFQRQAVNYGYTF. DNA for the CDR3: TGTGCTAGTGGCTTCCAACGACAGGCTGTTAACTATGGCTACACCTTC.